The subject of this entry is one T cell receptor (beta chain). The sample comes from a study of blood T cell repertoires in COVID-19. At the level of the study: Sites in the United States, Italy and Spain provided acute and convalescent COVID-19 samples. The cDNA or gDNA used as material had been derived from T cells, B-cell-depleted T cells, or PBMCs.

Germline V CDR1 and CDR2: WNHNN, SYGVQD (reference sequence). The length of the CDR3 is 15 residues. Trimming removed 7 bases from V and 7 bases from J; junction bases left unmatched: 8. As originally analysed: The assay estimated nucleated cells by amplifying reference gene primers. Using immunoSEQ multiplex PCR, the repertoire was profiled, and TCRdb retains in-frame clones only, with some absent. The V and J calls and clone size are taken from that table; D and trimming were inferred from the DNA. This table holds about 200,000 clones, 80% to 85% found once. This clonotype was obtained from a human donor in a cohort sampled during active COVID-19. The V gene is TRBV10-1, the J gene TRBJ1-5; 12 bases are a match to TRBD1. Sequencing input: peripheral blood. This chain's CDR3 is CASKPGQGARQPQHF. In DNA form, the CDR3 reads TGCGCCAGCAAGCCGGGACAGGGGGCGCGGCAGCCCCAGCATTTT.